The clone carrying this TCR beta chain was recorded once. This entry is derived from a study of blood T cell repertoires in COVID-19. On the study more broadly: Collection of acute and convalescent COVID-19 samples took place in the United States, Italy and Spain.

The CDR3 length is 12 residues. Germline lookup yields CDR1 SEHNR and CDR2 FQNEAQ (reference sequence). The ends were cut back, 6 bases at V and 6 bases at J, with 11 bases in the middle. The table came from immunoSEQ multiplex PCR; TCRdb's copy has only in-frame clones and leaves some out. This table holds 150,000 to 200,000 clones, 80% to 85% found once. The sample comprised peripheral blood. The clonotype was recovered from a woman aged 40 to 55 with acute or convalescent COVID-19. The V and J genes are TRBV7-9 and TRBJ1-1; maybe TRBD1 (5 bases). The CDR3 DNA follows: TGTGCCAGCAGTCATGGAGGGGCTGAAGCTTTCTTT. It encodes CASSHGGAEAFF.